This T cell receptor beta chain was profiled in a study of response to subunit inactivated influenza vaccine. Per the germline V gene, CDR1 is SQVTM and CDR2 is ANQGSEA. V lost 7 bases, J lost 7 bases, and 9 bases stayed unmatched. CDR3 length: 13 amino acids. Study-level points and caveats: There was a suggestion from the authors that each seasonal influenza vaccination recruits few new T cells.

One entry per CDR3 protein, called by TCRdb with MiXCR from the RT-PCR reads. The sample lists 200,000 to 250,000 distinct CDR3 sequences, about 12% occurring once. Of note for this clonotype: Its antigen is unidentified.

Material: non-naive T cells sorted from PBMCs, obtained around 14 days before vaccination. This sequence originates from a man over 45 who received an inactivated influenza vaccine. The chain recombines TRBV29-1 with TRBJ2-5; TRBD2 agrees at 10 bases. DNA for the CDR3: TGCAGCGGCGTAGCGGGGGGCAGAGGGACCCAGTACTTC. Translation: CSGVAGGRGTQYF.